Listed here is a single T cell receptor (beta chain). Each single cDNA molecule received a unique molecular identifier. TCRdb used MiXCR to reprocess the 5' RACE reads, holding one entry per CDR3 protein. This sample yields about 61,000 distinct CDR3 sequences, of which around 11% are seen a single time; approximately 1.1% belongs to the top ten. This entry is derived from a study of early T cells in non-severe SARS-CoV-2 infection. Background on the study: Sequencing targeted bulk RNA from unsorted whole blood, leaving chains unpaired.

This CDR3 is built from 16 residues. Trimming stripped 5 bases from V and 1 base from J, with 12 bases between. Germline V gives CDR1 LNHDA, CDR2 SQIVND (reference sequence). The chain combines TRBV19 with TRBJ2-6; D may correspond to TRBD1 or TRBD2 (6 bases each). This receptor was taken from an adult who was a healthcare worker with PCR-confirmed SARS-CoV-2 infection or an uninfected control (not recorded which). The donor label of this sample is uncertain. The material sequenced was whole blood, taken at baseline. The CDR3 loop is CASSAGHRSGANVLTF. In nucleotides, the CDR3 is TGTGCCAGTAGTGCGGGACATCGGTCTGGGGCCAACGTCCTGACTTTC.